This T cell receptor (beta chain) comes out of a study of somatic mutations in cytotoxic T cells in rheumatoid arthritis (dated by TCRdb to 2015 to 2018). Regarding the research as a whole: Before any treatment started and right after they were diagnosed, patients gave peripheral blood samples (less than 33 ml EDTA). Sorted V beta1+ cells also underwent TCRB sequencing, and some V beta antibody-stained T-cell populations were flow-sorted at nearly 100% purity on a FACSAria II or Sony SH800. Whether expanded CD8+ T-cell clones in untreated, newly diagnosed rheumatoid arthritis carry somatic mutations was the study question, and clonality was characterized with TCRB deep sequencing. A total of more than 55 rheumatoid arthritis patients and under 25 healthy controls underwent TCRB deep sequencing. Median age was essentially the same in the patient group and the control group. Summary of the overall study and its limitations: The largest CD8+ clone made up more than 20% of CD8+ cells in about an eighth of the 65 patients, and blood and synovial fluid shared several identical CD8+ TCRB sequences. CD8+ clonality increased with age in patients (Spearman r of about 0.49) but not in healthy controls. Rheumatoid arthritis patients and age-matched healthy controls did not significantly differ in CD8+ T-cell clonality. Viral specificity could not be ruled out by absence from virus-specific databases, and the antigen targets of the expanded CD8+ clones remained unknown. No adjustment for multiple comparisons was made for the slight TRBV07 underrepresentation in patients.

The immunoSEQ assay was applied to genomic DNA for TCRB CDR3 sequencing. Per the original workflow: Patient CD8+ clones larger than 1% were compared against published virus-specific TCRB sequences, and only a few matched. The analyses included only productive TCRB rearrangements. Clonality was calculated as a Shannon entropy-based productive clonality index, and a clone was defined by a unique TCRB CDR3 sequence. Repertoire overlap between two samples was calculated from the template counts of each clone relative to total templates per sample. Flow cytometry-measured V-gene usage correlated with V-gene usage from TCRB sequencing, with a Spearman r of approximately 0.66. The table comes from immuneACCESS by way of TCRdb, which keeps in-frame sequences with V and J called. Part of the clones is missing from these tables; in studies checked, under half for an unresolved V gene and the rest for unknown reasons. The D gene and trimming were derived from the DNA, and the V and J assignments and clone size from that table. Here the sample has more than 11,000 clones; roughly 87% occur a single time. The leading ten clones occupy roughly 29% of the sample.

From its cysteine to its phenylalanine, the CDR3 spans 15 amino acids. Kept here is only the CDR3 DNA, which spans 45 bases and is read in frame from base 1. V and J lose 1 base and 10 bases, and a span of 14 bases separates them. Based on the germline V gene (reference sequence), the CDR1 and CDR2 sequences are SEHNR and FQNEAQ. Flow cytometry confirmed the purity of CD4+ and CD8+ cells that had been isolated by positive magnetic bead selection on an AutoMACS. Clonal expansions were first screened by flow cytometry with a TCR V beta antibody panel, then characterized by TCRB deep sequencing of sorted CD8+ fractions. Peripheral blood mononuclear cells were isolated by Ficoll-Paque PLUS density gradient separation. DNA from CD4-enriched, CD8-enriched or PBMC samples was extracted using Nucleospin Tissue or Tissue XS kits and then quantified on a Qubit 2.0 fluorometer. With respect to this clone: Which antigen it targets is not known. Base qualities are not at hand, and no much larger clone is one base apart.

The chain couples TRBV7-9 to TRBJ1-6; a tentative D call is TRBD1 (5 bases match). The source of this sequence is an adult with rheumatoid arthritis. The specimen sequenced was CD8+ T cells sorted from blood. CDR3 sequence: CASSLGGTAGSPLHF. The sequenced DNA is TGTGCCAGCAGCTTAGGTGGGACTGCCGGCTCACCCCTCCACTTT.